This TCR beta chain was captured in a study of shared clonotypes between healthy human individuals. Study-level points and caveats: The authors expected sequencing depth to affect clonotype sharing among donors.

The assay was run at deep level. The repertoire was sequenced with immunoSEQ multiplex PCR; TCRdb's copy has only in-frame clones and lacks some. The sample includes about 2.1 million clones, roughly 91% of them seen just once. CD45RO-negative CD8 cells positively selected for CCR7 made up the naive population, which excluded terminally differentiated effector memory CD45RA+ cells. Concerning this clone: Its target is not known. At one end, the junction sequence differs from germline, possibly due to a read error.

The germline gives CDR1 LNHDA, CDR2 SQIVND (reference sequence). This CDR3 has 13 residues. The sequence came from a man younger than 35 in good health. Some clones in this sample may be carry-over from other donors' samples. The genes are TRBV19 and TRBJ1-1; 7 bases match TRBD1. The sequenced material came from naive CD8+ T cells from PBMCs. The CDR3 nucleotides read TGTGCCAGTAGTATAGTTTTAGGACAGGAAGGTTTCTTT. This gives the protein CASSIVLGQEGFF.